This T cell receptor (beta chain) was sequenced for a study of siplizumab effects on memory and regulatory T cells. The study's findings and limits: Proliferating Tregs taken from siplizumab cultures were not shown to have a confirmed suppressive function. Among mappable alloreactive CD4+ clones, the Treg-derived fraction averaged around 69% with siplizumab versus about 30% in controls. A minor share of alloreactive clones matched unstimulated subsets.

Comment on this clone: The antigen remains unidentified.

The V gene end was trimmed by 9 bases and the J gene end by 5 bases; junction bases not matched to a gene: 12. The CDR3 has 14 amino acids. Germline V gene data show CDR1 as LNHDA and CDR2 as SQIVND (reference sequence). Roughly 100,000 TCR templates per sample were assayed. Sequencing used immunoSEQ multiplex PCR; TCRdb keeps in-frame clones, though not all of them. Here the sample spans some 110,000 clones, 85% to 95% being singletons. The origin of this receptor is a human donor in good health. The chain is built from TRBV19 and TRBJ1-2; 7 nucleotides match TRBD1. The specimen sequenced was Tregs sorted from blood. The CDR3 bases are TGTGCCAGCCGACCCCGGGACAGCTTTTATGGCTACACCTTC. Amino acids: CASRPRDSFYGYTF.